These 30 T cell receptor beta chains originate from one sample sequenced in a study of blood T cell repertoires in COVID-19. Sequencing used immunoSEQ multiplex PCR; TCRdb keeps in-frame clones, though not all of them. This sample has roughly 290,000 clones, with around 87% found just once. Sequencing was performed on peripheral blood. The receptors originated from a woman aged 45-65 years who had recovered from COVID-19.

The chain recombines TRBV30 with TRBJ2-2; 9 nucleotides align to TRBD2. Trimming removed 5 bases from V and 7 bases from J; junction bases left unmatched: 8. This CDR3 is 14 amino acids long. Germline V lookup: CDR1 GTSNPN, CDR2 SVGIG (reference sequence). The CDR3: CAWSMRGGGGELFF. CDR3 in DNA: TGTGCCTGGTCAATGCGGGGGGGCGGCGGGGAGCTGTTTTTT.

CDR3 sequence: CASSPPGARTGGGNEQFF. The CDR3 DNA is TGTGCCAGCTCACCACCGGGTGCAAGGACAGGGGGTGGCAATGAGCAGTTCTTC. The chain combines TRBV18 with TRBJ2-1, with 10 bases aligning to TRBD1. CDR3 length equals 18 residues. Per germline, CDR1 KGHSH and CDR2 LQKENI. The J segment lost 6 bases and the V segment lost 0 bases, leaving 11 bases of the junction unmatched.

The chain combines TRBV15 with TRBJ2-1, with a weak D call TRBD1 (5 bases). The germline CDR1 and CDR2 sequences are LNHNV and YYDKDF (reference sequence). This CDR3 has 15 amino acids. The V end lost 0 bases, the J end lost 4 bases, and 10 bases lay between the germline ends. The CDR3 loop is CATSRDGQGYNEQFF. The CDR3 DNA follows: TGTGCCACCAGCAGAGATGGGCAGGGATACAATGAGCAGTTCTTC.

The rearrangement joins TRBV7-8 to TRBJ2-1; 7 bases are shared with TRBD2. CDR1 is SGHVS, CDR2 FQNEAQ, per germline. Unmatched junction bases numbered 10, after V lost 5 bases and J lost 0 bases. The length of the CDR3 is 17 residues. CDR3 coding DNA: TGTGCCAGCAGCCCAGGAAGCGGGGCTAGCTCCTACAATGAGCAGTTCTTC. Translation: CASSPGSGASSYNEQFF.

In DNA form, the CDR3 reads TGTGCCAGCAGTGAAAGACGGGTCAACACTGAAGCTTTCTTT. The encoded protein is CASSERRVNTEAFF. J is TRBJ1-1 and V is TRBV2; D gene uncertain. Germline V gene lookup returns CDR1 SNHLY and CDR2 FYNNEI. The CDR3 is made up of 14 amino acids. V lost 2 bases and J lost 2, with 9 bases in between.

This rearrangement joins TRBV7-2 to TRBJ2-3; D possibly corresponds to TRBD2 (6 bases). In germline, CDR1 is SGHTA, CDR2 FQGNSA. V lost 0 bases and J lost 1, with 8 bases in between. This CDR3 region has 15 residues. The CDR3 coding sequence is TGTGCCAGCAGCTTAGCGCAGCGGGGCACAGATACGCAGTATTTT. Its translation is CASSLAQRGTDTQYF.

The V gene is TRBV7-9, the J gene TRBJ2-7; 8 bases agree with TRBD1. V lost 5 bases to trimming and J lost 5 bases; unmatched junction nucleotides: 8. Per germline, CDR1 SEHNR and CDR2 FQNEAQ (reference sequence). CDR3 length: 14 amino acids. As DNA, the CDR3 is TGTGCCAGCAGCGAGGGACAGGCCCTAAACGAGCAGTACTTC. Its protein is CASSEGQALNEQYF.

The chain recombines TRBV18 with TRBJ2-3, with a weak D call TRBD2 (6 bases). There are 16 residues in the CDR3. V was pared by 4 bases and J by 6 bases, with 20 bases between. The germline gives CDR1 KGHSH, CDR2 LQKENI. The DNA of the CDR3 is TGTGCCAGCTCACTAGAACTGCCGGGACTCCGGGATACGCAGTATTTT. Translated: CASSLELPGLRDTQYF.

V gene TRBV10-2 combines with J gene TRBJ2-7, with a possible D match to TRBD1 (6 bases). CDR3 length: 12 residues. Germline CDR1 WSHSY, CDR2 SAAADI. V was pared by 8 bases and J by 3 bases, with 11 bases between. CDR3: CASGRGSYEQYF. The CDR3 DNA follows: TGCGCCAGCGGCAGGGGTAGCTACGAGCAGTACTTC.

The chain couples TRBV12-3 or TRBV12-4 to TRBJ2-7, with 8 bases identical to TRBD1. CDR3 length: 12 amino acids. V lost 6 bases to trimming and J lost 7 bases; unmatched junction nucleotides: 5. The CDR3 DNA sequence: TGTGCCAGCAGCAGGACAGGGATTGAGCAGTACTTC. Protein product: CASSRTGIEQYF.

V and J are TRBV5-1 and TRBJ2-1; D may be TRBD2 (5 bases). The germline V gene has CDR1 SGHRS and CDR2 YFSETQ. This CDR3 contains 13 residues. V was cut by 4 bases and J by 12 bases, with 17 bases left in between. The DNA for the CDR3 is TGCGCCAGCAGCCCAAACCCGGGATACGCGCAGTTCTTC. This translates into CASSPNPGYAQFF. Based on the CDR3 plus reference TRBV5-1 and TRBJ2-1, the full variable domain is KAGVTQTPRYLIKTRGQQVTLSCSPISGHRSVSWYQQTPGQGLQFLFEYFSETQRNKGNFPGRFSGRQFSNSRSEMNVSTLELGDSALYLCASSPNPGYAQFFGPGTRLTVL.

To note about this clone: At one of its ends the junction is not consistent with the germline gene, which may arise from a read error. This chain links TRBV7-7 with TRBJ2-7, with 10 nucleotides matching TRBD1. CDR1 and CDR2 (germline): SSHAT, FNYEAQ (reference sequence). CDR3 length: 17 residues. The CDR3 reads CASSQGTWTGGDDEQYF. The DNA for the CDR3 is TGTGCTAGCAGCCAAGGTACTTGGACAGGGGGTGATGACGAGCAGTACTTC.

The chain employs TRBV30 and TRBJ2-3; 8 nucleotides align to TRBD2. This CDR3 has 13 amino acids. V was pared by 5 bases and J by 1 base, with 2 bases of the junction left unmatched. Germline-derived CDR1 and CDR2 are GTSNPN and SVGIG (reference sequence). DNA of the CDR3: TGTGCCTGGGCGACTAGCGGCACAGATACGCAGTATTTT. Protein: CAWATSGTDTQYF.

This clone was seen just once. This chain joins TRBV10-2 and TRBJ1-2, with 9 bases that match TRBD1. This CDR3 comprises 14 residues. CDR1 and CDR2 from the germline V gene are WSHSY and SAAADI. The V segment lost 9 bases and the J segment 2 bases; nucleotides outside the gene matches: 7. As DNA, the CDR3 is TGCGCCAGTCGGGACAGGGCAGCAAACTATGGCTACACCTTC. Translating gives CASRDRAANYGYTF.

The chain couples TRBV19 to TRBJ2-1, with 9 bases that match TRBD2. With 3 bases clipped from V and 6 bases from J, the junction kept 6 bases outside the gene matches. Germline V gene sequence: CDR1 LNHDA, CDR2 SQIVND (reference sequence). The CDR3 consists of 15 residues. The CDR3 sequence: CASSIQLAGSNEQFF. The CDR3 bases are TGTGCCAGTAGTATTCAACTAGCGGGTTCCAATGAGCAGTTCTTC.

This sequence joins TRBV5-1 and TRBJ1-1; 7 nucleotides align to TRBD1. Germline V CDR1 and CDR2: SGHRS, YFSETQ. The CDR3 has 15 residues. The junction had 7 bases not matched to a gene; V was cut back by 4 bases and J by 1 base. The CDR3 here is CASSKTGIRNTEAFF. CDR3 nucleotides: TGCGCCAGCAGCAAGACAGGGATCAGGAACACTGAAGCTTTCTTT.

The genes are TRBV5-5 and TRBJ2-2; 13 bases line up with TRBD2. J gave up 5 bases and V 3 bases, and 13 bases lay outside the gene matches. Germline V gene data show CDR1 as SGHKS and CDR2 as YYEKEE (reference sequence). The CDR3 consists of 19 residues. Here the CDR3 reads CASSWALAGGPGKTGELFF. As DNA, the CDR3 is TGTGCCAGCAGCTGGGCACTAGCGGGAGGGCCGGGGAAAACCGGGGAGCTGTTTTTT.

V usage is TRBV5-1 and J usage is TRBJ2-2, with D tentatively TRBD1 (5 bases). The CDR3 has 14 residues. The V end lost 7 bases, the J end lost 2 bases, and 12 bases lay between the germline ends. In germline, CDR1 is SGHRS, CDR2 YFSETQ. The CDR3 loop is CASERQGNTGELFF. CDR3 sequence (DNA): TGCGCCAGCGAGCGTCAGGGAAACACCGGGGAGCTGTTTTTT.

The gene calls are TRBV30 and TRBJ2-7; weak D call: TRBD1 (5 bases). This CDR3 comprises 12 residues. The V gene lost 2 bases and the J gene lost 4 bases, with 9 bases spanning the gap. Per germline, CDR1 GTSNPN and CDR2 SVGIG (reference sequence). This chain's CDR3 is CAWSPHRYEQYF. The CDR3 DNA sequence: TGTGCCTGGAGTCCCCACAGGTACGAGCAGTACTTC.

The chain employs TRBV7-9 and TRBJ2-3; 10 bases agree with TRBD2. Losses at the gene ends were 5 bases for V and 4 bases for J; bases not matched to a gene: 9. The CDR3 sequence is 16 residues long. Per germline, CDR1 SEHNR and CDR2 FQNEAQ (reference sequence). CDR3 in amino acids: CASSGSSGRGADTQYF. In DNA, the CDR3 is TGTGCCAGCAGCGGATCTAGCGGGAGAGGGGCAGATACGCAGTATTTT.

CDR3 sequence: CAISGGTGFVYNTEAFF. The CDR3 coding sequence is TGTGCCATCAGTGGGGGAACAGGGTTTGTATATAACACTGAAGCTTTCTTT. The chain has TRBV10-3 and TRBJ1-1; D is perhaps TRBD1 (6 bases). With 4 bases removed from V and 2 bases from J, the gap between germline ends came to 20 bases. Germline CDR1 reads ENHRY; CDR2 reads SYGVKD. This CDR3 has 17 amino acids.

The rearrangement links TRBV4-3 to TRBJ2-1, with TRBD2 as a possible D gene (5 bases). Germline assignment: CDR1 LGHNA and CDR2 YSLEER. The CDR3 is 17 residues long. Trimming removed 1 base from V and 9 bases from J, with 22 bases in between. CDR3 residues: CASSQGLLRASYVEQFF. The CDR3 nucleotides are TGCGCCAGCAGCCAAGGCCTTTTGAGGGCCTCTTACGTTGAGCAGTTCTTC.

The J gene is TRBJ1-2, the V gene TRBV6-2 or TRBV6-3; perhaps TRBD1 as D (5 bases). The V gene lost 4 bases and the J gene lost 7 bases, with 13 bases spanning the gap. Germline V CDR1 and CDR2: MNHEY, SVGEGT. This CDR3 has 13 amino acids. DNA of the CDR3: TGTGCCAGCAGTTGGAGACGCGGGGGTGGCTACACCTTC. Its translation is CASSWRRGGGYTF.

V is TRBV19 and J is TRBJ2-5; no clear D. The germline gives CDR1 LNHDA, CDR2 SQIVND (reference sequence). The V and J ends lost 2 bases and 2 bases respectively, with 15 bases between them. The CDR3 runs 16 residues. CDR3 in DNA: TGTGCCAGTAGTATACCCCAACTACGGTGGCAAGAGACCCAGTACTTC. It codes for CASSIPQLRWQETQYF.

This chain links TRBV6-5 with TRBJ2-7, with a possible D match to TRBD2 (6 bases). Germline loops: CDR1 MNHEY, CDR2 SVGAGI. The CDR3 has 15 amino acids. V lost 2 bases and J lost 7, with 18 bases in between. CDR3: CASSYGGSSATEQYF. The CDR3 DNA reads as TGTGCCAGCAGTTACGGGGGTTCTAGCGCTACGGAGCAGTACTTC.

This clone was seen only a few times. The chain links TRBV6-5 to TRBJ2-7, with 10 bases lining up with TRBD1. There are 14 residues in the CDR3. Germline V gene lookup returns CDR1 MNHEY and CDR2 SVGAGI. V dropped 5 bases and J dropped 3; count of bases not matched to a gene: 4. The CDR3 loop reads CASSLGQGYYEQYF. Here the CDR3 DNA reads TGTGCCAGCAGTCTGGGACAGGGGTACTACGAGCAGTACTTC.

As DNA, the CDR3 is TGTGCCAGCAGCTTGGCGGGACTAGCGGACTACGAGCAGTACTTC. Encoded protein: CASSLAGLADYEQYF. The chain employs TRBV5-4 and TRBJ2-7, with 11 bases matching TRBD2. Germline V gene lookup returns CDR1 SGHNT and CDR2 YYREEE (reference sequence). The CDR3 runs to 15 residues. The junction had 2 bases not matched to a gene; V was cut back by 0 bases and J by 3 bases.

Remarks on this clone: Distinct nucleotide sequences in the sample also encode this CDR3. V and J are TRBV18 and TRBJ2-7; no clear D gene. The germline V gene has CDR1 KGHSH and CDR2 LQKENI. The CDR3 has 13 amino acids. V gave up 0 bases and J gave up 3 bases, with 6 bases separating them. CDR3 sequence reads: CASSPPSSYEQYF. The CDR3, as DNA: TGTGCCAGCTCACCACCCTCCAGCTACGAGCAGTACTTC.

This clone turned up a few times. J is TRBJ2-5 and V is TRBV11-2, with D tentatively TRBD2 (6 bases). V shed 5 bases and J shed 9 bases, with 19 bases lying between them. CDR3 length: 14 residues. Per the germline V gene, CDR1 is SGHAT and CDR2 is FQNNGV. The CDR3 here is CASSQSGPQSAQYF. For the CDR3, the DNA is TGTGCCAGCAGCCAAAGCGGGCCCCAATCGGCCCAGTACTTC.

The chain recombines TRBV6-6 with TRBJ1-5; 10 nucleotides agree with TRBD1. From germline, CDR1 is MNHNY and CDR2 SVGAGI (reference sequence). The V and J ends lost 0 bases and 6 bases, in that order; junction bases with no gene match: 2. This CDR3 comprises 15 residues. The CDR3 loop reads CASSYSTGGVQPQHF. The DNA of the CDR3 is TGTGCCAGCAGTTACTCGACAGGGGGCGTTCAGCCCCAGCATTTT.